These 7 T cell receptor beta chains were sequenced from one sample in a study of a mutant IDH1 vaccine in newly diagnosed glioma. Libraries were prepared by immunoSEQ multiplex PCR; TCRdb keeps only in-frame clonotypes and omits some of them. This table has approximately 66,000 clones, under 90% appearing once. No antigen has been identified for these receptors. Time point given: week 35, safety follow-up. Topical imiquimod was applied with each vaccine dose, which held 300 ug of mutant IDH1 20-mer peptide. The sample in question was PBMCs, obtained from a glioma patient whose treatment included an IDH1 peptide vaccine. Receptors originate from a man aged 25-40 years with glioma.

The chain joins TRBV5-8 to TRBJ1-1, with D perhaps TRBD1 (5 bases). Germline CDR1 reads SGHTS; CDR2 reads YDEGEE. This CDR3 spans 13 amino acids. Trimming removed 3 bases from V and 7 bases from J, with 13 bases in between. The CDR3 loop is CASSYDRTGEAFF. CDR3 sequence (DNA): TGTGCCAGCAGCTACGACAGAACGGGTGAAGCTTTCTTT. The complete variable domain, with remaining parts taken from reference TRBV5-8 and TRBJ1-1, reads EAGVTQSPTHLIKTRGQQATLRCSPISGHTSVYWYQQALGLGLQFLLWYDEGEERNRGNFPPRFSGRQFPNYSSELNVNALELEDSALYLCASSYDRTGEAFFGQGTRLTVV.

The chain carries TRBV18 and TRBJ1-1, with 7 positions matching TRBD1. V lost 3 bases to trimming and J lost 4 bases; unmatched junction nucleotides: 14. Germline assignment: CDR1 KGHSH and CDR2 LQKENI. The CDR3 extends over 17 amino acids. CDR3 DNA sequence: TGTGCCAGCTCACCCGTCGGGAAACAGGGGCTCGGCACTGAAGCTTTCTTT. Protein: CASSPVGKQGLGTEAFF.

The chain uses TRBV7-9 and TRBJ2-1; a weak D match, TRBD2 (5 bases). The ends were cut back, 3 bases at V and 14 bases at J, with 23 bases in the middle. The germline V gene has CDR1 SEHNR and CDR2 FQNEAQ (reference sequence). This CDR3 comprises 15 residues. The CDR3 DNA reads as TGTGCCAGCAGCTTCAACTACAATGAGCGAGGACTGGAGTTCTTC. It is translated as CASSFNYNERGLEFF.

The V gene is TRBV15, the J gene TRBJ1-3; possible D gene TRBD1, 5 bases. Germline-derived CDR1 and CDR2 are LNHNV and YYDKDF (reference sequence). There are 14 residues in the CDR3. V was trimmed by 6 bases and J by 1 base, leaving 10 bases between them. The CDR3 loop is CATSQDKSGNTIYF. CDR3 DNA: TGTGCCACCAGTCAGGACAAATCTGGAAACACCATATATTTT.

This chain joins TRBV18 and TRBJ1-2, with D uncertain. V gave up 1 base and J gave up 4 bases, with 13 bases separating them. Per the germline V gene, CDR1 is KGHSH and CDR2 is LQKENI. CDR3 length equals 15 residues. The CDR3: CASSPLPAAVYGYTF. The CDR3 DNA reads as TGTGCCAGCTCACCACTACCGGCGGCAGTCTATGGCTACACCTTC.

This chain uses TRBV10-3 with TRBJ1-1; D call uncertain. In germline, CDR1 is ENHRY, CDR2 SYGVKD. This CDR3 has 14 amino acids. Trimming removed 3 bases at V and 5 bases at J, with 13 bases between. This CDR3 reads CAISENGRETEAFF. The CDR3 bases are TGTGCCATCAGTGAAAACGGCCGTGAGACTGAAGCTTTCTTT.

The chain combines TRBV13 with TRBJ2-3, with D hard to call. Germline values: CDR1 PRHDT, CDR2 FYEKMQ (reference sequence). The CDR3 contains 15 residues. V was shortened by 5 bases and J by 1 base, with 13 bases between the two germline ends. CDR3 residues: CASSPTDPRTDTQYF. For the CDR3, the DNA is TGTGCCAGCAGCCCAACGGACCCCCGCACAGATACGCAGTATTTT.